This T cell receptor (beta chain) was observed in a study of blood T cell repertoires in COVID-19 (dated by TCRdb to 2020 to 2021). Regarding the research as a whole: Collaborator samples came from the United States, Italy and Spain and covered acute and convalescent phases of COVID-19. Subjects who had been exposed to COVID-19, were actively infected with it, or had recovered from it provided the deeply sampled blood TCRbeta repertoires that made up the dataset. Samples were obtained from the ongoing ImmuneRACE study (first 160 participants) and from over a thousand subjects provided by 6 global collaborators. Nearly every sample came with metadata listing a de-identified subject ID, COVID-19 status, age in years and sex. Where available, HLA class I and class II types were obtained from metadata supplied by the sample provider rather than from assay-based typing. The material from the prospective study consisted of cDNA or gDNA derived from T cells, B-cell-depleted T cells, or PBMCs. The repertoires were made available in a free public database intended to serve as a resource for research on the immune response to SARS-CoV-2.

The immunoSEQ Assay, a bias-controlled multiplex PCR, was used to amplify TCRbeta CDR3 regions from genomic DNA. Processing in the source paper ran as follows. Nucleated cell counts per sample were estimated from amplification of reference gene primers within the assay. To quantify the absolute abundance of each unique TCRbeta CDR3 rearrangement, sequence reads were collapsed and filtered. Productive Simpson clonality was computed per sample as the square root of Simpson's diversity index over productive rearrangements. TCRdb's version of the immuneACCESS table is confined to in-frame rearrangements and falls short of the full clone set. An unresolved V gene accounts for under half of the shortfall where checked; the remainder is of unknown origin. That table supplies the V and J calls and clone size; D and trimming were determined from the DNA. A total of just under 350,000 clones appear in this sample, roughly 90% of them only once. The top ten hold more than 5.5% of the sample.

One collaborating source in Seattle enrolled patients while the patients were actively infected and followed the patients over time throughout the course of disease. Whole blood was collected in K2EDTA tubes by collaborating institutions according to the institutions' own protocols. For TCRbeta analysis, collaborators shipped samples as frozen whole blood, isolated PBMCs, or DNA extracted from either of those sample types. For this clone: What antigen it recognizes has not been identified. The input lacks base qualities; no much larger clone sits a single base away.

The germline ends are 11 bases apart after V is trimmed by 2 bases and J by 6 bases. Counted from cysteine to phenylalanine, this CDR3 has 13 amino acids. Only the CDR3 DNA stays, 39 bases, in frame from base 1. CDR1 and CDR2, looked up from the germline V gene, are MNHEY and SVGAGI. Findings and caveats that apply to the study as a whole: The amount of clinical and demographic metadata varied by source and participant and was provided uncurated.

The sequence joins TRBV6-5 to TRBJ2-7; the D segment could be TRBD1, given 6 matching bases. The sequencing sample was made of peripheral blood. This clonotype originated in an older woman with COVID-19, enrolled during active disease. The CDR3 is CASSYPPGVEQYF. The DNA sequence is as follows: TGTGCCAGCAGTTACCCCCCAGGGGTCGAGCAGTACTTC.